A single sample gave rise to the 23 T cell receptor beta chains below, sequenced in a study of T cell clonality in common variable immunodeficiency. Some clones are missing from TCRdb's copy, which holds only in-frame ones; the method was immunoSEQ multiplex PCR. This repertoire holds some 50,000 clones, and none appear only once. Sequences were obtained from peripheral blood mononuclear cells. Every receptor here comes from a person aged 18 to 75 in good health.

This clone appeared many times. The CDR3 goes on 3 residues after the read ends, and that part is filled in from the germline J gene. The chain joins TRBV29-1 to TRBJ2-3, with D possibly TRBD2 on 5 matching bases. CDR1 SQVTM and CDR2 ANQGSEA come from the germline V gene. The CDR3 is made up of 13 amino acids. Trimming shortened V by 6 bases and J by 4 bases, and 14 bases separated the two germline ends. CDR3 DNA, as far as it was read: TGCAGCGTCCCTTCGGGGTTTCCAGATACG. Encoded protein: CSVPSGFPDT. The full CDR3 sequence reads CSVPSGFPDTQYF.

This clone was observed at least ten times. With the read ending 3 residues before the CDR3 end, the germline J gene is used to fill in that end. Other DNA sequences in the same sample also yield this CDR3. J is TRBJ2-3 and V is TRBV5-1, with a tentative D call TRBD2 (6 bases). This CDR3 region has 16 residues. V lost 2 bases and J lost 1, with 14 bases in between. CDR1 SGHRS and CDR2 YFSETQ come from the germline V gene. This CDR3 reads CASSLVLGGGTDTQYF. The DNA read from the CDR3 is TGCGCCAGCAGCTTAGTACTCGGGGGAGGCACAGATACG.

In this sample, this clone turned up many times. The sequenced part of the CDR3 DNA is TGTGCCAGTAGGACCCAGGGAGGAGGGTACAATGAG. Its protein is CASRTQGGGYNE. The whole CDR3 sequence is CASRTQGGGYNEQFF. The chain couples TRBV19 to TRBJ2-1; weak D call: TRBD2 (6 bases). The CDR3 is cut off 3 residues early in the read; its end comes from the germline J gene. Trimming stripped 6 bases from V and 4 bases from J, with 16 bases between. The CDR3 covers 15 residues. CDR1 LNHDA and CDR2 SQIVND come from the germline V gene (reference sequence).

This clone was recorded at least ten times. The CDR3 goes on 3 residues after the read ends, and that part is filled in from the germline J gene. The chain joins TRBV12-3 or TRBV12-4 to TRBJ1-1; D is perhaps TRBD1 (6 bases). The CDR3 totals 13 residues. V lost 7 bases and J lost 4, with 13 bases in between. CDR3 DNA, as far as it was read: TGTGCCAGCACCCCGGGACATGGCACTGAA. Translation gives CASTPGHGTE. The whole CDR3 region reads CASTPGHGTEAFF.

In the case of this clone: At one boundary the junction diverges from the germline segment, which might be a read error. The read halts 3 residues ahead of the CDR3 end, with the missing end drawn from the germline J gene. This sample also contains other DNA sequences that code for the same CDR3. This chain uses TRBV7-8 with TRBJ1-3; 10 positions agree with TRBD1. CDR3 length: 16 residues. Germline CDR1 SGHVS, CDR2 FQNEAQ. The part of the CDR3 DNA that was read is TGTGCCAGCAGCTTAGGGGACAGGGGAGGTGGAAACACG. Protein: CASSLGDRGGGNT. The CDR3 in its entirety is CASSLGDRGGGNTIYF.

This clone was detected ten times or more. The read ends 3 residues before the CDR3 terminus; that terminus is restored from the germline J gene. The chain combines TRBV19 with TRBJ2-7; D might be TRBD2 (6 bases). The V and J ends lost 3 bases and 3 bases respectively, with 21 bases between them. From germline, CDR1 is LNHDA and CDR2 SQIVND (reference sequence). The length of the CDR3 is 17 residues. The CDR3 here is CASSIHSGAAHNYEQYF. Partial CDR3 DNA: TGTGCCAGTAGTATCCATTCGGGAGCGGCGCATAACTACGAG.

The sample holds many counts of this clone. The CDR3 extends 3 residues past the end of the read, so its final part is completed from the germline J gene. V gene TRBV6-9 combines with J gene TRBJ2-5, with a tentative D call TRBD1 (6 bases). Trimming took 4 bases from V and 4 from J, leaving 10 bases between them. Germline V CDR1 and CDR2: MNHGY, SVAAGI. This CDR3 is built from 13 residues. CDR3 bases read: TGTGCCAGCAGTTTACAGGGTCGAGAGACC. It encodes CASSLQGRET. The entire CDR3 protein reads CASSLQGRETQYF.

This clone has ten or more counts. Read coverage stops 3 residues before the CDR3 terminus; the germline J gene supplies the remainder. The V call is TRBV7-2, the J call TRBJ2-7; D perhaps matches TRBD1 (6 bases). The CDR3 consists of 12 residues. V shed 4 bases and J shed 2 bases, with 6 bases lying between them. Germline V gene lookup returns CDR1 SGHTA and CDR2 FQGNSA. Partial CDR3 DNA: TGTGCCAGCAGCTGGGGGCCCTACGAG. Translating gives CASSWGPYE. The whole CDR3 region reads CASSWGPYEQYF. Combining the CDR3 with reference TRBV7-2 and TRBJ2-7 gives the whole variable domain GAGVSQSPSNKVTEKGKDVELRCDPISGHTALYWYRQSLGQGLEFLIYFQGNSAPDKSGLPSDRFSAERTGGSVSTLTIQRTQQEDSAVYLCASSWGPYEQYFGPGTRLTVT.

This clone showed up just a few times. From the germline J gene comes the end of the CDR3, since the read stops 3 residues before it. This rearrangement joins TRBV19 to TRBJ1-1; D perhaps matches TRBD1 (5 bases). The CDR3 contains 14 residues. Germline assignment: CDR1 LNHDA and CDR2 SQIVND (reference sequence). The CDR3 bases that were read are TGTGCCAGTAGTATAGATCTGGGGCTGGGCGAG. Translated, it gives CASSIDLGLGE. The CDR3 in its entirety is CASSIDLGLGEAFF.

This clone has ten or more counts. Read coverage stops 3 residues before the CDR3 terminus; the germline J gene supplies the remainder. This rearrangement joins TRBV11-2 to TRBJ2-7, with a possible D match to TRBD2 (5 bases). Trimming shortened V by 0 bases and J by 6 bases, and 9 bases separated the two germline ends. The CDR3 is made up of 13 amino acids. Per germline, CDR1 SGHAT and CDR2 FQNNGV. CDR3 DNA (partial): TGTGCCAGCAGCTTAGAGTTCGGGGTCGAG. Its translation: CASSLEFGVE. The full CDR3 protein is CASSLEFGVEQYF. Combining the CDR3 with reference TRBV11-2 and TRBJ2-7 gives the whole variable domain EAGVAQSPRYKIIEKRQSVAFWCNPISGHATLYWYQQILGQGPKLLIQFQNNGVVDDSQLPKDRFSAERLKGVDSTLKIQPAKLEDSAVYLCASSLEFGVEQYFGPGTRLTVT.

Ten or more counts support this clone. CDR3 in amino acids: CASSPGTGTEAFF. CDR3 DNA, as far as it was read: TGTGCCAGCAGCCCTGGGACAGGGACTGAA. The chain uses TRBV2 and TRBJ1-1; 9 bases fit TRBD1. Read coverage stops 3 residues before the CDR3 terminus; the germline J gene supplies the remainder. The trim removed 6 bases at V and 5 bases at J, leaving 4 bases unmatched. The CDR3 has 13 residues. Germline CDR1 reads SNHLY; CDR2 reads FYNNEI.

This clone was counted ten times or more. Read coverage stops 3 residues before the CDR3 terminus; the germline J gene supplies the remainder. This chain links TRBV2 with TRBJ2-7; the match to TRBD1 covers 8 bases. Losses at the gene ends were 2 bases for V and 3 bases for J; bases not matched to a gene: 6. The CDR3 covers 15 residues. Germline-derived CDR1 and CDR2 are SNHLY and FYNNEI. CDR3 loop: CASSESATGVYEQYF. The sequenced CDR3 bases are TGTGCCAGCAGTGAATCCGCGACAGGGGTCTACGAG.

This clone was picked up many times. Compared with germline, one end of the junction differs, possibly owing to a read error. Coverage ceases 3 residues before the CDR3 finishes, and the germline J gene fills in the end. The chain employs TRBV5-1 and TRBJ2-5; 8 nucleotides line up with TRBD1. Germline assignment: CDR1 SGHRS and CDR2 YFSETQ. This CDR3 spans 15 amino acids. CDR3 sequence reads: CASSLEDRGQGTQYF. Incomplete CDR3 DNA: TGCGCCAGCAGCTTGGAAGACAGGGGCCAAGGGACC.

This clone was seen repeatedly, ten times or more. The CDR3 end is not reached by the read, which stops 3 residues before it; the germline J gene fills it in. In the same sample, other DNA sequences code for this CDR3. The chain carries TRBV20-1 and TRBJ2-5, with 10 bases identical to TRBD2. From germline, CDR1 is DFQATT and CDR2 SNEGSKA (reference sequence). This CDR3 contains 15 residues. After removal of 6 bases from V and 4 bases from J, the junction contained 11 bases not matched to a gene. The CDR3 loop is CSALPVAGGGETQYF. The sequenced CDR3 bases are TGCAGTGCACTGCCTGTAGCGGGGGGTGGAGAGACC.

This clone was seen repeatedly, ten times or more. The read comes to an end 3 residues before the CDR3 does, leaving the germline J gene to fill in the end. The chain recombines TRBV30 with TRBJ2-7; D is uncertain. Germline V gene sequence: CDR1 GTSNPN, CDR2 SVGIG (reference sequence). The V end lost 1 base, the J end lost 5 bases, and 12 bases lay between the germline ends. The CDR3 sequence is 13 residues long. CDR3 amino acids: CAWSENYFNEQYF. CDR3 DNA (partial): TGTGCCTGGAGTGAGAATTACTTCAACGAG.

This clone came up many times. The CDR3 end falls 3 residues outside the read, so it is completed with the germline J gene. The genes are TRBV6-4 and TRBJ1-2; possibly TRBD1 for D (6 bases). Germline CDR1 MRHNA, CDR2 SNTAGT. This CDR3 is built from 14 residues. The part of the CDR3 DNA that was read is TGTGCCAGCAGTGTAGCGGGGGGACATGATACC. It yields the protein CASSVAGGHDT. The whole CDR3 protein is CASSVAGGHDTYTF.

This clone has just a few counts. The CDR3 protein is CASSFAGGTGELFF. The CDR3 DNA, read in part, is TGTGCCAGCAGCTTCGCGGGGGGGACCGGGGAG. This chain uses TRBV7-6 with TRBJ2-2, with 9 bases that match TRBD2. The read ends 3 residues shy of where the CDR3 ends; the end is completed using the germline J gene. Trimming cost V 3 bases and J 5 bases; bases outside gene matches: 1. In germline, CDR1 is SGHVS, CDR2 FNYEAQ. CDR3 length equals 14 residues.

Ten or more counts support this clone. The read gets to within 3 residues of the CDR3 end, and the germline J gene fills in the rest. The chain recombines TRBV6-2 or TRBV6-3 with TRBJ2-7; 7 bases are shared with TRBD1. J lost 2 bases, V lost 2 bases, and 6 bases had no gene match. CDR1 and CDR2 from the germline V gene are MNHEY and SVGEGT. The CDR3 runs 15 residues. Partial CDR3 DNA: TGTGCCAGCAGTTACGAAGGGGGCTTGACCTACGAG. Its translation is CASSYEGGLTYE. In full, the CDR3 reads CASSYEGGLTYEQYF.

This clone was found many times. The CDR3 bases that were read are TGTGCCAGCAGCGGGGGCCCCAGCTCCTACGAG. The encoded protein is CASSGGPSSYE. The entire CDR3 protein is CASSGGPSSYEQYF. The chain is built from TRBV7-9 and TRBJ2-7, with D tentatively TRBD1 (6 bases). The CDR3 end is not reached by the read, which stops 3 residues before it; the germline J gene fills it in. This CDR3 contains 14 residues. Trimming cost V 5 bases and J 0 bases, with 11 bases left between them. Germline CDR1 reads SEHNR; CDR2 reads FQNEAQ (reference sequence).

This clone came up many times. The sequenced part of the CDR3 DNA is TGTGCCAGCAGCAAGGGGGCCGAAAACTCAGGC. Amino acid sequence: CASSKGAENSG. The full CDR3 protein is CASSKGAENSGYTF. This chain uses TRBV7-2 with TRBJ1-2; 7 bases line up with TRBD1. Sequencing ends 3 residues short of the CDR3 end; the germline J gene provides the rest. Germline V CDR1 and CDR2: SGHTA, FQGNSA. The CDR3 sequence is 14 residues long. Looking up the rest from reference TRBV7-2 and TRBJ1-2 gives the full variable domain: GAGVSQSPSNKVTEKGKDVELRCDPISGHTALYWYRQSLGQGLEFLIYFQGNSAPDKSGLPSDRFSAERTGGSVSTLTIQRTQQEDSAVYLCASSKGAENSGYTFGSGTRLTVV.

This clone was found many times. The sequenced fragment ends 3 residues before the CDR3 boundary, so the rest is inferred from the germline J gene. The rearrangement links TRBV4-1 to TRBJ1-5; D gene ambiguous. The V end lost 0 bases, the J end lost 3 bases, and 6 bases lay between the germline ends. Germline loops: CDR1 MGHRA, CDR2 YSYEKL. The CDR3 contains 14 residues. CDR3 region: CASSQEQFNQPQHF. The CDR3 bases that were read are TGCGCCAGCAGCCAAGAACAGTTCAATCAGCCC.

Comment on this clone: The junction departs from the called germline gene at one end, perhaps through a read error. The CDR3 end falls 3 residues outside the read, so it is completed with the germline J gene. This chain connects TRBV2 to TRBJ2-5; TRBD2 matches 8 bases. Germline values: CDR1 SNHLY, CDR2 FYNNEI. CDR3 length: 17 residues. CDR3 sequence: CARSPHGGRGAQETQYF. The sequenced CDR3 bases are TGTGCCCGCAGTCCCCACGGGGGGCGGGGGGCCCAAGAGACC.

This clone was observed at least ten times. Coverage ceases 3 residues before the CDR3 finishes, and the germline J gene fills in the end. The chain is built from TRBV6-2 or TRBV6-3 and TRBJ1-1; 7 bases are shared with TRBD1. The CDR3 is 13 residues long. V lost 5 bases, J lost 1 base, and 1 base stayed unmatched. Germline V gene sequence: CDR1 MNHEY, CDR2 SVGEGT. CDR3 bases read: TGTGCCAGCAGTCAGGGGGGGAACACTGAA. Protein product: CASSQGGNTE. The full-length CDR3 reads as CASSQGGNTEAFF.